The 26 T cell receptor beta chains below all came from one sample that was sequenced in a study of OX40 agonist ivuxolimab in advanced cancers. Libraries were prepared by immunoSEQ multiplex PCR; TCRdb keeps only in-frame clonotypes and omits some of them. The table has under 40,000 clones, roughly 79% seen once; the top ten hold less than 25%. The sample in question was CD4+ or CD8+ T cells sorted from blood, obtained in a trial of the OX40 agonist ivuxolimab. The receptors were gathered from an adult with an advanced solid tumor such as melanoma, head and neck, liver or kidney cancer.

This chain connects TRBV6-1 to TRBJ1-4; D is undetermined. This CDR3 has 12 residues. CDR1 and CDR2 (germline): MNHNS, SASEGT. Trimming removed 8 bases from V and 2 bases from J, with 6 bases in between. The CDR3 protein is CASAGTNEKLFF. CDR3 bases: TGTGCCAGCGCGGGCACTAATGAAAAACTGTTTTTT.

This rearrangement joins TRBV7-3 to TRBJ2-2; D is possibly TRBD2 (6 bases). Germline CDR1 is SGHTA and CDR2 is FQGTGA. Trimming left V 5 bases short and J 9 bases short, with 16 bases between. The CDR3 is made up of 14 amino acids. The CDR3 bases are TGTGCCAGCAGCCCCTCCGGGGACTCCAGGGAGCTGTTTTTT. It yields the protein CASSPSGDSRELFF.

V usage is TRBV4-1 and J usage is TRBJ1-2; D ambiguous. V gave up 0 bases and J gave up 1 base, with 6 bases separating them. This CDR3 is built from 14 residues. Germline CDR1 is MGHRA and CDR2 is YSYEKL. The chain's CDR3 is CASSQDHSNYGYTF. DNA for the CDR3: TGCGCCAGCAGCCAAGACCACAGTAACTATGGCTACACCTTC.

In its sample, this clone was seen a few times. The CDR3 nucleotides read TGTGCCAGTAGTACCCGTCTCCTTTGGGGCGCAGGTGGACCAGATACGCAGTATTTT. This translates into CASSTRLLWGAGGPDTQYF. The V gene is TRBV19, the J gene TRBJ2-3; weak D call: TRBD1 (5 bases). This CDR3 region has 19 residues. Germline V CDR1 and CDR2: LNHDA, SQIVND (reference sequence). Trimming removed 4 bases from V and 4 bases from J, with 27 bases in between.

The chain uses TRBV5-1 and TRBJ1-1; no clear D. The length of the CDR3 is 15 residues. The germline V gene has CDR1 SGHRS and CDR2 YFSETQ. Deletions cut 3 bases from V and 0 bases from J, with 12 bases between. The CDR3 sequence: CASSSNQLLNTEAFF. The CDR3, as DNA: TGCGCCAGCAGCTCGAATCAGCTCCTGAACACTGAAGCTTTCTTT.

The CDR3 DNA sequence: TGTGCCAGCAGCGACACGGGGGGCAAAAACATTCAGTACTTC. This encodes CASSDTGGKNIQYF. The rearrangement links TRBV7-8 to TRBJ2-4, with 7 bases that match TRBD2. Trimming took 5 bases from V and 3 from J; bases not matched to a gene: 4. The CDR3 extends over 14 amino acids. Germline CDR1 and CDR2: SGHVS and FQNEAQ.

CDR3 DNA sequence: TGTGCCAGCAGGGAAACAGGGGGCGGAGGTCAGCCCCAGCATTTT. This sequence encodes CASRETGGGGQPQHF. The genes are TRBV6-1 and TRBJ1-5; 9 bases map to TRBD1. V shed 6 bases, J shed 6 bases, and the junction held 9 bases outside the gene matches. The germline V gene encodes CDR1 MNHNS and CDR2 SASEGT. This CDR3 spans 15 amino acids.

The chain joins TRBV28 to TRBJ2-5; D unresolved. V shed 5 bases and J shed 3 bases, with 19 bases lying between them. CDR1 is MDHEN and CDR2 is SYDVKM in the germline V gene. The CDR3 totals 16 residues. DNA for the CDR3: TGTGCCAGCAGTCTACAAACCCGCCTGGGCGAAGAGACCCAGTACTTC. As protein: CASSLQTRLGEETQYF.

The V call is TRBV6-1, the J call TRBJ1-6; D may be TRBD1 (5 bases). Deletions cut 7 bases from V and 10 bases from J, with 14 bases between. There are 13 residues in the CDR3. Germline values: CDR1 MNHNS, CDR2 SASEGT. The CDR3 is CASTWDYYSPLHF. The CDR3 DNA reads as TGTGCCAGCACTTGGGACTACTACTCACCCCTCCACTTT.

The rearrangement joins TRBV6-5 to TRBJ1-2; D possibly corresponds to TRBD1 (5 bases). Per the germline V gene, CDR1 is MNHEY and CDR2 is SVGAGI. The CDR3 has 14 residues. V lost 0 bases and J 7 bases, leaving 12 bases between the germline ends. As DNA, the CDR3 is TGTGCCAGCAGTTACTCGGGGGGTAAGGGTGGCTACACCTTC. It specifies CASSYSGGKGGYTF.

V gene TRBV7-9 combines with J gene TRBJ2-1; D may correspond to TRBD1 or TRBD2 (7 bases each). Germline assignment: CDR1 SEHNR and CDR2 FQNEAQ (reference sequence). The CDR3 is made up of 13 amino acids. CDR3 sequence reads: CANQGGPWNEQFF. The DNA for the CDR3 is TGTGCTAACCAGGGGGGGCCTTGGAATGAGCAGTTCTTC.

V usage is TRBV15 and J usage is TRBJ2-2, with no clear D. The CDR3 is made up of 14 amino acids. V was cut by 0 bases and J by 5 bases, with 7 bases left in between. Germline CDR1 reads LNHNV; CDR2 reads YYDKDF (reference sequence). The CDR3 DNA follows: TGTGCCACCAGCAGAGAAACGCGGACCGGGGAGCTGTTTTTT. It specifies CATSRETRTGELFF.

V gene TRBV30 combines with J gene TRBJ2-7; D possibly corresponds to TRBD2 (5 bases). The length of the CDR3 is 14 residues. Per germline, CDR1 GTSNPN and CDR2 SVGIG (reference sequence). V lost 4 bases to trimming and J lost 1 base, with 14 bases between them. The CDR3 DNA follows: TGTGCCTGGAACACCGGGATGCTTTCCTACGAGCAGTACTTC. Amino acid sequence: CAWNTGMLSYEQYF. The entire variable domain, with the rest obtained from reference TRBV30 and TRBJ2-7, is as follows: SQTIHQWPATLVQPVGSPLSLECTVEGTSNPNLYWYRQAAGRGLQLLFYSVGIGQISSEVPQNLSASRPQDRQFILSSKKLLLSDSGFYLCAWNTGMLSYEQYFGPGTRLTVT.

The DNA for the CDR3 is TGTGCCAGTAGGCTAGACGAGGAGAACTATGGCTACACCTTC. It translates to CASRLDEENYGYTF. The rearrangement uses TRBV19 and TRBJ1-2; D ambiguous. This CDR3 contains 14 residues. Per germline, CDR1 LNHDA and CDR2 SQIVND (reference sequence). Trimming pared 6 bases from V and 2 bases from J, leaving 13 bases between. The entire variable domain, with the rest obtained from reference TRBV19 and TRBJ1-2, is as follows: DGGITQSPKYLFRKEGQNVTLSCEQNLNHDAMYWYRQDPGQGLRLIYYSQIVNDFQKGDIAEGYSVSREKKESFPLTVTSAQKNPTAFYLCASRLDEENYGYTFGSGTRLTVV.

Here the CDR3 DNA reads TGCAGCGTGGGAGGGGGGGGAGAGACCCAGTACTTC. Residues: CSVGGGGETQYF. The chain recombines TRBV29-1 with TRBJ2-5; a possible D gene is TRBD2 (7 bases). The CDR3 contains 12 residues. V was shortened by 6 bases and J by 4 bases, with 12 bases between the two germline ends. In germline, CDR1 is SQVTM, CDR2 ANQGSEA.

This clone showed up just a few times. V is TRBV19 and J is TRBJ1-4, with D hard to call. Germline lookup yields CDR1 LNHDA and CDR2 SQIVND (reference sequence). The CDR3 extends over 16 amino acids. V was cut by 5 bases and J by 0 bases, with 13 bases left in between. This CDR3 reads CASSVAAYATNEKLFF. CDR3 nucleotide sequence: TGTGCCAGTAGTGTCGCCGCCTACGCAACTAATGAAAAACTGTTTTTT.

The V and J genes are TRBV19 and TRBJ2-5, with D perhaps TRBD2 (6 bases). CDR1 and CDR2 from the germline V gene are LNHDA and SQIVND (reference sequence). The CDR3 totals 13 residues. V lost 4 bases to trimming and J lost 5 bases, with 11 bases between them. CDR3 sequence (DNA): TGTGCCAGTAGTAAGTTGGAGGGGGAGACCCAGTACTTC. Its translation is CASSKLEGETQYF.

The V and J genes are TRBV6-5 and TRBJ1-3; D uncertain. CDR3 length: 15 residues. V gave up 4 bases and J gave up 0 bases, with 10 bases separating them. Germline V gives CDR1 MNHEY, CDR2 SVGAGI. This CDR3 is CASSSDGSSGNTIYF. In DNA, the CDR3 is TGTGCCAGCAGTTCGGACGGAAGCTCTGGAAACACCATATATTTT.

This clone showed up just once. V is TRBV11-3 and J is TRBJ2-7; D may be TRBD1 (6 bases). CDR1 and CDR2 from the germline V gene are SGHNT and YENEEA. Trimming took 4 bases from V and 6 from J, leaving 10 bases between them. The CDR3 runs 12 residues. The CDR3 nucleotides are TGTGCCAGCAGCTCGACAGGAGTCGAGCAGTACTTC. Its translation is CASSSTGVEQYF.

The rearrangement joins TRBV5-1 to TRBJ2-7; TRBD2 matches at 13 bases. J gave up 1 base and V 4 bases, and 5 bases lay outside the gene matches. The CDR3 extends over 16 amino acids. Germline-derived CDR1 and CDR2 are SGHRS and YFSETQ. The CDR3 sequence is CASSRGLAGQSYEQYF. CDR3 DNA: TGCGCCAGCAGCCGGGGACTAGCGGGGCAGTCCTACGAGCAGTACTTC.

CDR3 protein: CASSLDPNSPLHF. The CDR3 DNA sequence: TGTGCCAGCAGCTTGGATCCTAATTCACCCCTCCACTTT. The gene calls are TRBV7-3 and TRBJ1-6; no definite D call. Germline V gives CDR1 SGHTA, CDR2 FQGTGA. Trimming stripped 3 bases from V and 6 bases from J, with 6 bases between. The CDR3 consists of 13 residues.

A note on this clone: Germline and junction disagree at one end, which may indicate a read error. The chain employs TRBV7-2 and TRBJ1-2; D perhaps matches TRBD1 (5 bases). Germline lookup yields CDR1 SGHTA and CDR2 FQGNSA. This CDR3 region has 12 residues. CDR3 amino acids: CASSLDLGQVSF. The CDR3 DNA sequence: TGTGCCAGCAGCTTAGATCTGGGGCAGGTCTCCTTC.

This sequence joins TRBV6-1 and TRBJ1-5, with D possibly matching TRBD1 (5 bases). Germline CDR1 reads MNHNS; CDR2 reads SASEGT. The CDR3 runs to 15 residues. Trimming took off 7 bases at V and 6 bases at J, with 19 bases between the two ends. DNA of the CDR3: TGTGCCAGCAATGATGACAGATTGGGAGGTCAGCCCCAGCATTTT. It codes for CASNDDRLGGQPQHF.

The chain combines TRBV9 with TRBJ1-6, with TRBD1 as a possible D gene (5 bases). CDR3 length: 14 residues. Germline CDR1 SGDLS, CDR2 YYNGEE. V was cut by 0 bases and J by 8 bases, with 9 bases left in between. CDR3 sequence reads: CASSVAPGDSPLHF. DNA for the CDR3: TGTGCCAGCAGCGTAGCCCCGGGGGATTCACCCCTCCACTTT. Supplemented by reference TRBV9 and TRBJ1-6, the full variable domain reads DSGVTQTPKHLITATGQRVTLRCSPRSGDLSVYWYQQSLDQGLQFLIQYYNGEERAKGNILERFSAQQFPDLHSELNLSSLELGDSALYFCASSVAPGDSPLHFGNGTRLTVT.

In its sample, this clone was seen a few times. The genes are TRBV7-2 and TRBJ1-5, with D unclear. V lost 1 base and J 4 bases, leaving 11 bases between the germline ends. The CDR3 runs 15 residues. CDR1 is SGHTA, CDR2 FQGNSA, per germline. The CDR3 reads CASSLVGVGNQPQHF. The CDR3, as DNA: TGTGCCAGCAGCTTAGTTGGGGTGGGAAATCAGCCCCAGCATTTT.

The chain combines TRBV11-3 with TRBJ2-5, with 9 nucleotides matching TRBD1. V dropped 4 bases and J dropped 7; count of bases not matched to a gene: 10. The CDR3 has 15 residues. CDR1 SGHNT and CDR2 YENEEA come from the germline V gene. Here the CDR3 DNA reads TGTGCCAGCAGCTCCGGGGGACAGGGATTTTTGACCCAGTACTTC. Its protein is CASSSGGQGFLTQYF. The full variable domain, its missing parts supplied by reference TRBV11-3 and TRBJ2-5, is EAGVVQSPRYKIIEKKQPVAFWCNPISGHNTLYWYLQNLGQGPELLIRYENEEAVDDSQLPKDRFSAERLKGVDSTLKIQPAELGDSAVYLCASSSGGQGFLTQYFGPGTRLLVL.